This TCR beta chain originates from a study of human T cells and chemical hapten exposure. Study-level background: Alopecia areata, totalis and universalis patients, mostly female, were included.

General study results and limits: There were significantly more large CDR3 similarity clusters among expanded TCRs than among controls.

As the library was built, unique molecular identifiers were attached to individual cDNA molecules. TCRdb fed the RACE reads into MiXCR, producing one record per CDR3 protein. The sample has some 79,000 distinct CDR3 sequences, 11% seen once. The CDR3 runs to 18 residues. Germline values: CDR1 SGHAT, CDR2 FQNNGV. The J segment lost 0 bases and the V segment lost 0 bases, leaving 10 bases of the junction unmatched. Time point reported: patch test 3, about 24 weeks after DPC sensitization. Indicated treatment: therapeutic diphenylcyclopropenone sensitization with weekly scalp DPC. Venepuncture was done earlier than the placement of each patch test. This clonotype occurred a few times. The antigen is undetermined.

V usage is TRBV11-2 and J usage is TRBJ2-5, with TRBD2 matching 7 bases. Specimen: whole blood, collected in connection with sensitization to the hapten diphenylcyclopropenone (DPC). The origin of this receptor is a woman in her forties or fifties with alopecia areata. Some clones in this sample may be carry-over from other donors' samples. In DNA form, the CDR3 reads TGTGCCAGCAGCTTAGAAAGTATGGAGGGAGGGTACCAAGAGACCCAGTACTTC. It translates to CASSLESMEGGYQETQYF. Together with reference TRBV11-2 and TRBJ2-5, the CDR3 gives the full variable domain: EAGVAQSPRYKIIEKRQSVAFWCNPISGHATLYWYQQILGQGPKLLIQFQNNGVVDDSQLPKDRFSAERLKGVDSTLKIQPAKLEDSAVYLCASSLESMEGGYQETQYFGPGTRLLVL.